Each of the 32 T cell receptor beta chains below was sequenced from the same sample in a study of T-cell reconstitution after alpha-beta-depleted transplantation in children. The authors prepared the TCRbeta library with unique molecular identifiers. MiXCR, run by TCRdb on the PCR reads, gives a single entry per CDR3 protein. Here the sample spans about a million distinct CDR3 sequences, roughly 29% being singletons. The starting material was PBMCs, mostly from graft donor cells, obtained 360 days after TCRalphabeta/CD19-depleted stem cell transplant. The receptors come from a boy in the first two years of life who had a stem cell transplant for SCID, so the T cells may come from the graft donor.

CDR3: CAMKGNDNEQFF. As DNA, the CDR3 is TGTGCCATGAAGGGTAACGACAATGAGCAGTTCTTC. The chain carries TRBV10-3 and TRBJ2-1; D is uncertain. The V gene's germline CDR1 is ENHRY and CDR2 SYGVKD. The CDR3 sequence is 12 residues long. Trimming cost V 9 bases and J 5 bases, with 11 bases left between them.

The V call is TRBV5-1, the J call TRBJ1-1; TRBD1 is a possible D gene (6 bases). V was cut by 4 bases and J by 0 bases, with 19 bases left in between. In germline, CDR1 is SGHRS, CDR2 YFSETQ. CDR3 length: 17 amino acids. CDR3 bases: TGCGCCAGCAGCCCGGACAGCATCTCATTCATGAACACTGAAGCTTTCTTT. Its translation: CASSPDSISFMNTEAFF.

This clonotype was seen only a few times. The rearrangement links TRBV28 to TRBJ2-5, with D maybe TRBD2 (5 bases). In germline, CDR1 is MDHEN, CDR2 SYDVKM. CDR3 size: 14 residues. The V end lost 4 bases, the J end lost 5 bases, and 14 bases lay between the germline ends. CDR3 sequence reads: CASSSTPLAETQYF. The CDR3 bases are TGTGCCAGCAGTTCAACCCCATTAGCGGAGACCCAGTACTTC.

This clonotype was detected only a few times. The chain uses TRBV3-1 and TRBJ2-5, with D unclear. Germline CDR1 and CDR2: LGHDT and YNNKEL (reference sequence). Trimming removed 4 bases at V and 4 bases at J, with 10 bases between. The CDR3 consists of 13 residues. In DNA, the CDR3 is TGTGCCAGCAGCCGATATACTTTAGAGACCCAGTACTTC. Translated, it gives CASSRYTLETQYF.

The gene calls are TRBV10-1 and TRBJ2-1, with 12 bases aligning to TRBD2. The germline V gene encodes CDR1 WNHNN and CDR2 SYGVQD (reference sequence). CDR3 length: 13 residues. After removal of 4 bases from V and 12 bases from J, the junction contained 4 bases not matched to a gene. The CDR3 here is CASSAGTSGLQFF. The CDR3 bases are TGCGCCAGCAGTGCAGGGACTAGCGGGTTGCAGTTCTTC.

This chain uses TRBV20-1 with TRBJ2-7; D might be TRBD2 (5 bases). V was pared by 0 bases and J by 1 base, with 13 bases between. CDR3 length: 15 amino acids. Germline V gene sequence: CDR1 DFQATT, CDR2 SNEGSKA (reference sequence). The CDR3 nucleotides read TGCAGTGCTAGAGATCTAGTCAGAGGGTCCTACGAGCAGTACTTC. Amino acids: CSARDLVRGSYEQYF.

This clonotype was counted only a few times. V usage is TRBV7-2 and J usage is TRBJ2-7; the D gene could be TRBD1 or TRBD2 (5 bases each). The CDR3 spans 11 residues. Trimming cost V 1 base and J 10 bases, with 8 bases left between them. Germline V gene lookup returns CDR1 SGHTA and CDR2 FQGNSA. The DNA for the CDR3 is TGTGCCAGCAGCTTAGAGAGGGACCAGTACTTC. This gives the protein CASSLERDQYF.

This clonotype appeared a few times. V usage is TRBV20-1 and J usage is TRBJ2-5; 7 positions agree with TRBD1. The CDR3 is 14 amino acids. Losses at the gene ends were 6 bases for V and 5 bases for J; bases not matched to a gene: 12. CDR1 and CDR2 (germline): DFQATT, SNEGSKA (reference sequence). In DNA form, the CDR3 reads TGCAGTGCGCTGAAGAGGGGGCGCCGGGAGACCCAGTACTTC. It translates to CSALKRGRRETQYF.

This clonotype was seen more than once but under ten times. The chain uses TRBV12-3 or TRBV12-4 and TRBJ2-2, with 8 bases lining up with TRBD1. The junction had 8 bases not matched to a gene; V was cut back by 6 bases and J by 5 bases. The CDR3 length is 15 residues. Here the CDR3 DNA reads TGTGCCAGCAGGACCTCACGGACAGGGACCGGGGAGCTGTTTTTT. It codes for CASRTSRTGTGELFF.

This clonotype was recorded at least ten times. This chain joins TRBV5-1 and TRBJ2-7; TRBD1 might be the D (6 bases). Germline assignment: CDR1 SGHRS and CDR2 YFSETQ. CDR3 length: 14 amino acids. Deletions cut 4 bases from V and 3 bases from J, with 14 bases between. The DNA of the CDR3 is TGCGCCAGCAGCCGCCTATCGGGACACTACGAGCAGTACTTC. Its protein product is CASSRLSGHYEQYF.

Only a few counts were recorded for this clonotype. This rearrangement joins TRBV27 to TRBJ2-7; D is unresolved. Trimming removed 2 bases at V and 4 bases at J, with 9 bases between. The CDR3 sequence is 13 residues long. Germline V gene sequence: CDR1 MNHEY, CDR2 SMNVEV (reference sequence). The CDR3, as DNA: TGTGCCAGCAGTTTAGGGGTTAGGTACGAGCAGTACTTC. The encoded protein is CASSLGVRYEQYF.

In its sample, this clonotype was seen a few times. This chain joins TRBV12-3 or TRBV12-4 and TRBJ2-3; 8 bases are shared with TRBD1. The CDR3 has 17 residues. Losses at the gene ends were 6 bases for V and 1 base for J; bases not matched to a gene: 12. As DNA, the CDR3 is TGTGCCAGCAGAGTTTCCTGGGCAGGGGGCGGCACAGATACGCAGTATTTT. Translated: CASRVSWAGGGTDTQYF.

This chain links TRBV6-5 with TRBJ2-3, with D tentatively TRBD1 or TRBD2 (6 bases each). The CDR3 sequence is 11 residues long. V lost 6 bases, J lost 14 bases, and 15 bases lay in between. In germline, CDR1 is MNHEY, CDR2 SVGAGI. The DNA for the CDR3 is TGTGCCAGCAGCCCCCGGGGGCAACTGTATTTT. This sequence encodes CASSPRGQLYF.

In nucleotides, the CDR3 is TGCGCCAGCAGCTTTAGGGACAGCGACTACGAGCAGTACTTC. It translates to CASSFRDSDYEQYF. This chain links TRBV4-1 with TRBJ2-7, with 7 bases identical to TRBD1. Looked up from germline, CDR1 is MGHRA and CDR2 is YSYEKL. J was trimmed by 3 bases and V by 5 bases; bases with no gene match: 7. The CDR3 totals 14 residues.

The chain employs TRBV3-1 and TRBJ1-2, with TRBD1 as a possible D gene (6 bases). CDR1 and CDR2 (germline): LGHDT, YNNKEL (reference sequence). There are 15 residues in the CDR3. V gave up 3 bases and J gave up 0 bases, with 11 bases separating them. CDR3 nucleotides: TGTGCCAGCAGCCATGGGACACCCACTAACTATGGCTACACCTTC. Amino acids: CASSHGTPTNYGYTF.

This rearrangement joins TRBV4-1 to TRBJ2-3; D gene unclear. CDR1 and CDR2 (germline): MGHRA, YSYEKL. This CDR3 contains 17 residues. The germline V and J ends were trimmed by 3 bases and 5 bases, with 21 bases remaining between them. The CDR3 DNA sequence: TGCGCCAGCAGCCAGGCGCCCGAGTGGAACGGTGGAGATACGCAGTATTTT. Protein: CASSQAPEWNGGDTQYF.

V gene TRBV20-1 combines with J gene TRBJ2-2; 7 nucleotides line up with TRBD1. The trim removed 2 bases at V and 3 bases at J, leaving 9 bases unmatched. Germline CDR1 is DFQATT and CDR2 is SNEGSKA (reference sequence). The CDR3 extends over 16 amino acids. CDR3 protein: CSARSAAGGYTGELFF. The CDR3 DNA sequence: TGCAGTGCTAGAAGTGCGGCAGGGGGTTACACCGGGGAGCTGTTTTTT.

This clonotype was detected a few times. The chain has TRBV29-1 and TRBJ2-5, with no clear D. Per the germline V gene, CDR1 is SQVTM and CDR2 is ANQGSEA. The CDR3 is made up of 15 amino acids. V was clipped by 0 bases and J by 5 bases, with 16 bases between them. The CDR3 DNA reads as TGCAGCGTTGAAGATGGCCCAGTCCCAGTCGAGACCCAGTACTTC. Protein sequence: CSVEDGPVPVETQYF.

This clonotype came up a few times. This chain uses TRBV5-1 with TRBJ1-2; D gene ambiguous. The CDR3 totals 14 residues. V gave up 1 base and J gave up 8 bases, with 15 bases separating them. In germline, CDR1 is SGHRS, CDR2 YFSETQ. The CDR3 region is CASSLRSAQWGYTF. The CDR3, as DNA: TGCGCCAGCAGCTTGAGGTCAGCGCAATGGGGCTACACCTTC.

This clonotype was observed a few times. V usage is TRBV28 and J usage is TRBJ2-7; D gene uncertain. Germline CDR1 is MDHEN and CDR2 is SYDVKM. With 3 bases removed from V and 2 bases from J, the gap between germline ends came to 11 bases. CDR3 length: 14 residues. CDR3 DNA sequence: TGTGCCAGCAGTTTCCTGCCCCCTCCCTACGAGCAGTACTTC. Protein: CASSFLPPPYEQYF.

The table lists this clonotype with many counts. The chain couples TRBV10-3 to TRBJ2-2; the match to TRBD2 covers 7 bases. Per germline, CDR1 ENHRY and CDR2 SYGVKD. This CDR3 contains 15 residues. V dropped 4 bases and J dropped 7; count of bases not matched to a gene: 9. The chain's CDR3 is CAISGPRGVGGELFF. The DNA of the CDR3 is TGTGCCATCAGTGGACCCCGGGGGGTCGGCGGGGAGCTGTTTTTT.

This clonotype was counted a few times. The genes are TRBV12-3 or TRBV12-4 and TRBJ2-5, with 9 positions matching TRBD1. The CDR3 contains 15 residues. V lost 6 bases to trimming and J lost 1 base; unmatched junction nucleotides: 6. CDR3 nucleotides: TGTGCCAGCAGGGACAGGGGCGCTCCCCAAGAGACCCAGTACTTC. This gives the protein CASRDRGAPQETQYF.

In this sample, this clonotype turned up a few times. This sequence joins TRBV20-1 and TRBJ2-2; D call uncertain. The CDR3 has 13 amino acids. Germline loops: CDR1 DFQATT, CDR2 SNEGSKA (reference sequence). Trimming took off 3 bases at V and 3 bases at J, with 8 bases between the two ends. The CDR3 reads CSASMPHTGELFF. DNA of the CDR3: TGCAGTGCTAGTATGCCCCACACCGGGGAGCTGTTTTTT.

This clonotype was seen just once. The chain is built from TRBV20-1 and TRBJ2-7, with D possibly TRBD2 on 7 matching bases. V gave up 4 bases and J gave up 3 bases, with 13 bases separating them. CDR3 size: 13 residues. Germline CDR1 is DFQATT and CDR2 is SNEGSKA (reference sequence). CDR3 DNA sequence: TGCAGTGCTACTGCGGGGGCCCTCTACGAGCAGTACTTC. Protein: CSATAGALYEQYF.

The chain employs TRBV12-3 or TRBV12-4 and TRBJ2-1; D perhaps matches TRBD1 (7 bases). The length of the CDR3 is 16 residues. V lost 3 bases to trimming and J lost 0 bases, with 12 bases between them. In DNA form, the CDR3 reads TGTGCCAGCAGTTTCAGGGGGAGGAGCTCCTACAATGAGCAGTTCTTC. As protein: CASSFRGRSSYNEQFF.

The chain combines TRBV15 with TRBJ2-1, with 8 bases lining up with TRBD1. The CDR3 totals 17 residues. Germline CDR1 is LNHNV and CDR2 is YYDKDF (reference sequence). J lost 7 bases, V lost 2 bases, and 13 bases had no gene match. The CDR3 loop reads CATSRLRRQGPTNEQFF. CDR3 DNA sequence: TGTGCCACCAGCAGACTTCGTAGACAGGGGCCCACTAATGAGCAGTTCTTC.

CDR3 sequence (DNA): TGTGCCAGCAGCCCCAGTCCCGGCGGGGAGCTGTTTTTT. Encoded protein: CASSPSPGGELFF. The chain recombines TRBV7-3 with TRBJ2-2; D uncertain. From germline, CDR1 is SGHTA and CDR2 FQGTGA. The CDR3 extends over 13 amino acids. The V and J ends lost 5 bases and 7 bases respectively, with 11 bases between them.

The chain recombines TRBV5-6 with TRBJ2-7; D is possibly TRBD1 or TRBD2 (5 bases each). CDR1 SGHDT and CDR2 YYEEEE come from the germline V gene. The CDR3 is 14 residues long. Trimming left V 1 base short and J 2 bases short, with 10 bases between. This chain's CDR3 is CASSLQGPAYEQYF. Written as DNA, the CDR3 is TGTGCCAGCAGCTTGCAGGGACCCGCCTACGAGCAGTACTTC.

This clonotype was seen only a few times. The rearrangement uses TRBV12-3 or TRBV12-4 and TRBJ1-5, with a possible D match to TRBD1 (6 bases). V lost 4 bases and J lost 3, with 13 bases in between. This CDR3 spans 15 amino acids. The CDR3 coding sequence is TGTGCCAGCAGTTGGTACCGGGACACCAATCAGCCCCAGCATTTT. Translation gives CASSWYRDTNQPQHF.

The chain recombines TRBV7-2 with TRBJ2-6; maybe TRBD1 (5 bases). Germline-derived CDR1 and CDR2 are SGHTA and FQGNSA. Trimming removed 10 bases at V and 0 bases at J, with 10 bases between. The CDR3 length is 14 residues. In DNA form, the CDR3 reads TGTGCCACCGGAGACAGCTCTGGGGCCAACGTCCTGACTTTC. Protein: CATGDSSGANVLTF.

The sample holds a few counts of this clonotype. The V call is TRBV15, the J call TRBJ2-1; 10 nucleotides line up with TRBD1. The junction had 4 bases not matched to a gene; V was cut back by 3 bases and J by 5 bases. This CDR3 region has 15 residues. Germline CDR1 reads LNHNV; CDR2 reads YYDKDF (reference sequence). The CDR3 DNA sequence: TGTGCCACCAGCAGGGCCGGGACAGGGGACAATGAGCAGTTCTTC. Translated, it gives CATSRAGTGDNEQFF.

The genes are TRBV20-1 and TRBJ2-5; weak D call: TRBD2 (7 bases). The length of the CDR3 is 14 residues. The germline gives CDR1 DFQATT, CDR2 SNEGSKA (reference sequence). Between the trimmed V and J ends, which lost 3 bases and 4 bases, there was a span of 15 bases. This chain's CDR3 is CSASAGAEGETQYF. In DNA form, the CDR3 reads TGCAGTGCTAGTGCGGGGGCGGAGGGAGAGACCCAGTACTTC.